This T cell receptor (beta chain) stems from a study of blood T cell repertoires in COVID-19. Study as a whole: The study drew acute and convalescent COVID-19 samples from the United States, Italy and Spain.

V was cut by 1 base and J by 0 bases, with 16 bases left in between. The length of the CDR3 is 18 residues. Germline V lookup: CDR1 SGHRS, CDR2 YFSETQ. Here immunoSEQ multiplex PCR was the method, and the copy in TCRdb shows in-frame clones only, minus some. The table includes about 150,000 clones, about 85% detected once. This TCR was recovered from a woman aged 55-69 years with COVID-19, enrolled during active disease. Sequencing was done on a sample of peripheral blood. The chain carries TRBV5-1 and TRBJ1-4; D remains unclear. The CDR3 protein is CASSLYPGSAATNEKLFF. CDR3 bases: TGCGCCAGCAGCTTGTACCCAGGATCGGCTGCAACTAATGAAAAACTGTTTTTT.